The entry that follows covers one T cell receptor beta chain sequence. This specimen comes from a study of blood T cells in healthy people across ages. Looked up from germline, CDR1 is DFQATT and CDR2 is SNEGSKA (reference sequence). Trimming cost V 1 base and J 4 bases; bases outside gene matches: 5. The CDR3 length is 16 residues. Next came a second PCR, run for roughly 6 to 11 cycles, which used a sample-barcoded 5' primer along with a J-beta primer mix. TCRdb processed the 5' RACE reads anew with MiXCR; each CDR3 protein has one entry. The sample has roughly 1 million distinct CDR3 sequences, around 25% seen once; the top ten hold about 0.69%. The same sample was also used in a study of T cells of mothers and their children. That work states: In cDNA synthesis, all of the extracted RNA was used at roughly 1.5 ug per 15 ul. Researchers report slightly higher, though non-significant, overlap in related mother-child pairs than in unrelated pairs.

This rearrangement joins TRBV20-1 to TRBJ2-2, with 11 bases that match TRBD2. The sequencing input was blood. The sequence came from a girl aged 2 to 10 in good health. Here the CDR3 reads CSARVKLAGATGELFF. The CDR3 DNA follows: TGCAGTGCTAGAGTCAAACTAGCGGGGGCCACCGGGGAGCTGTTTTTT.